The 13 T cell receptor beta chains below all came from one sample that was sequenced in a study of cytomegalovirus exposure and HLA in healthy donors. Use of 60 Vbeta and 13 Jbeta primers characterized the PCR. Only in-frame clones appear in the TCRdb table, and some are missing; sequencing was by immunoSEQ multiplex PCR. This table holds fewer than 200,000 clones, 87% found once. The sequenced sample consisted of PBMCs. These receptors were taken from a boy younger than 10 in good health and CMV-seronegative.

The chain joins TRBV7-9 to TRBJ2-7, with D perhaps TRBD2 (6 bases). The V end was cut by 4 bases, the J end by 2 bases, with 21 bases between. This CDR3 contains 17 residues. Germline V gene sequence: CDR1 SEHNR, CDR2 FQNEAQ (reference sequence). Here the CDR3 DNA reads TGTGCCAGCAGCTCCCCCCACCTAGGGAGGCGGCCCTACGAGCAGTACTTC. As protein: CASSSPHLGRRPYEQYF.

V is TRBV7-8 and J is TRBJ1-5, with D possibly being TRBD1 (5 bases). Between the trimmed V and J ends, which lost 5 bases and 2 bases, there was a span of 19 bases. The CDR3 spans 17 residues. Germline CDR1 reads SGHVS; CDR2 reads FQNEAQ. CDR3 coding DNA: TGTGCCAGCAGCAGAGCGGGGAGGGGTCGAGGCAATCAGCCCCAGCATTTT. It encodes CASSRAGRGRGNQPQHF.

The chain has TRBV27 and TRBJ2-2; 7 nucleotides agree with TRBD1. From germline, CDR1 is MNHEY and CDR2 SMNVEV (reference sequence). The CDR3 totals 17 residues. Trimming cost V 6 bases and J 1 base; bases outside gene matches: 11. The CDR3 coding sequence is TGTGCCAGCAGCCCCCCATTTGGACAGGTGAACACCGGGGAGCTGTTTTTT. Its protein is CASSPPFGQVNTGELFF.

The rearrangement uses TRBV10-1 and TRBJ2-2, with a weak D call TRBD1 (5 bases). The CDR3 has 14 residues. Per germline, CDR1 WNHNN and CDR2 SYGVQD (reference sequence). V dropped 0 bases and J dropped 9 bases, with 11 bases sitting between them. CDR3 DNA sequence: TGCGCCAGCAGTGAGTCGGCAGGGCTGCGGGAGCTGTTTTTT. This encodes CASSESAGLRELFF.

The chain combines TRBV5-1 with TRBJ2-3; a weak D match, TRBD2 (6 bases). Trimming removed 2 bases from V and 0 bases from J, with 19 bases in between. The CDR3 runs to 18 residues. Germline CDR1 reads SGHRS; CDR2 reads YFSETQ. CDR3 sequence (DNA): TGCGCCAGCAGCTTCGGAGGGACCTTAAGTTCTAGCACAGATACGCAGTATTTT. Its protein is CASSFGGTLSSSTDTQYF.

The chain links TRBV6-1 to TRBJ2-1; 7 nucleotides line up with TRBD2. V trimming: 8 bases; J trimming: 5 bases; junction bases outside the gene matches: 12. Germline V gene lookup returns CDR1 MNHNS and CDR2 SASEGT. The CDR3 is 15 residues long. CDR3 nucleotides: TGTGCCAGCTCACCCGGGAGGAGGGATCACAATGAGCAGTTCTTC. This gives the protein CASSPGRRDHNEQFF.

The chain carries TRBV9 and TRBJ2-3; 8 bases match TRBD2. CDR1 and CDR2 from the germline V gene are SGDLS and YYNGEE. CDR3 length: 16 residues. The ends lost 0 bases at V and 1 base at J; junction bases unmatched: 4. The CDR3 coding sequence is TGTGCCAGCAGCGTAGCGGGGCGGGGGGGCACAGATACGCAGTATTTT. Translating gives CASSVAGRGGTDTQYF.

This sequence joins TRBV11-3 and TRBJ1-2; possibly TRBD1 for D (6 bases). Per the germline V gene, CDR1 is SGHNT and CDR2 is YENEEA. The CDR3 extends over 17 amino acids. The ends were cut back, 4 bases at V and 8 bases at J, with 26 bases in the middle. In nucleotides, the CDR3 is TGTGCCAGCAGCTGGTTGGGGGTCTCGACAGGAAGAAAGGGCTACACCTTC. It is translated as CASSWLGVSTGRKGYTF.

The CDR3 DNA sequence: TGTGCCAGCAGCCCCAGCGCAGGGTTACGAGAGACCCAGTACTTC. This gives the protein CASSPSAGLRETQYF. The chain couples TRBV7-8 to TRBJ2-5; D is possibly TRBD1 (5 bases). This CDR3 spans 15 amino acids. Germline V gene sequence: CDR1 SGHVS, CDR2 FQNEAQ. Trimming took 5 bases from V and 4 from J, leaving 17 bases between them.

J is TRBJ2-7 and V is TRBV27; 8 positions agree with TRBD1. J gave up 3 bases and V 6 bases, and 4 bases lay outside the gene matches. This CDR3 contains 13 residues. The germline V gene encodes CDR1 MNHEY and CDR2 SMNVEV (reference sequence). CDR3 residues: CASSPTGVYEQYF. The CDR3 DNA follows: TGTGCCAGCAGCCCGACAGGGGTCTACGAGCAGTACTTC.

This chain uses TRBV6-1 with TRBJ2-7; TRBD1 matches at 9 bases. The ends lost 2 bases at V and 2 bases at J; junction bases unmatched: 4. The CDR3 has 15 amino acids. Germline lookup yields CDR1 MNHNS and CDR2 SASEGT. As DNA, the CDR3 is TGTGCCAGCAGTGAATCGGGACAGGGACCCTACGAGCAGTACTTC. This encodes CASSESGQGPYEQYF.

V usage is TRBV25-1 and J usage is TRBJ1-6, with D perhaps TRBD1 (5 bases). The V end was cut by 10 bases, the J end by 4 bases, with 14 bases between. CDR1 MGHDK and CDR2 SYGVNS come from the germline V gene. The CDR3 spans 14 residues. CDR3 sequence: CATRSGSYNSPLHF. CDR3 coding DNA: TGTGCCACCCGATCAGGGTCATATAATTCACCCCTCCACTTT.

This chain links TRBV7-3 with TRBJ2-1; 13 bases fit TRBD2. The length of the CDR3 is 16 residues. Germline CDR1 reads SGHTA; CDR2 reads FQGTGA. Trimming at V came to 4 bases and at J to 6 bases, leaving 6 bases not matched to a gene. For the CDR3, the DNA is TGTGCCAGCAGCTCGGGACTAGCGGGATTTGGCAATGAGCAGTTCTTC. Residues: CASSSGLAGFGNEQFF.